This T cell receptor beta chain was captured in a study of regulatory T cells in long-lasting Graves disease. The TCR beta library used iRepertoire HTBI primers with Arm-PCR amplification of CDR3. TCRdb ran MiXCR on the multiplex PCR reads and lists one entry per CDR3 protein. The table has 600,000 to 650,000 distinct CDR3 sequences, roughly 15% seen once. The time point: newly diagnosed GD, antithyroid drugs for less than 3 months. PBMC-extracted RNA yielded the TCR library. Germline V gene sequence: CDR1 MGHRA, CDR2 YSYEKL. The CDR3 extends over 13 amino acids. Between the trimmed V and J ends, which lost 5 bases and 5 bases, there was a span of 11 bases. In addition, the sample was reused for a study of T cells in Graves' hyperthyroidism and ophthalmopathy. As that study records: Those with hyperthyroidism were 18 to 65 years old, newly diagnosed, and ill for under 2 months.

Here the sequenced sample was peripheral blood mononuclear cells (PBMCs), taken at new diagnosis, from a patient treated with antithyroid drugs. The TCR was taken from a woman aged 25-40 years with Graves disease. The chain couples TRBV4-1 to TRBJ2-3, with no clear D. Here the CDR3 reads CASSFSLGDTQYF. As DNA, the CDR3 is TGCGCCAGCAGCTTTAGTCTTGGAGATACGCAGTATTTT.